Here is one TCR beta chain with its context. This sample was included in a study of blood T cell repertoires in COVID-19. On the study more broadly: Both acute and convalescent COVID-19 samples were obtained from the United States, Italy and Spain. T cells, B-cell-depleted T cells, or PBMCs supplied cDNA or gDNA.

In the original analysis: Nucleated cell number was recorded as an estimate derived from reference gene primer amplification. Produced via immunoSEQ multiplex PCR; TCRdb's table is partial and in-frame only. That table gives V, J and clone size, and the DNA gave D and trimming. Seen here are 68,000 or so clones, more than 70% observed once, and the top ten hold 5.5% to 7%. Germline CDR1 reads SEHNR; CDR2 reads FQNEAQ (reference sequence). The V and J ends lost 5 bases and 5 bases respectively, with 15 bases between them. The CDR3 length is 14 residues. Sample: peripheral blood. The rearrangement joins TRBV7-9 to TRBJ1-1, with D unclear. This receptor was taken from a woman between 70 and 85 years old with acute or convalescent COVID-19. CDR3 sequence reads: CASSPRWGGTEAFF. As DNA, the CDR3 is TGTGCCAGCAGCCCTAGATGGGGAGGGACTGAAGCTTTCTTT.